The present T cell receptor (beta chain) was sequenced within a study of beta chain features in type 1 diabetes (dated 2018 in TCRdb). In terms of the full investigation: Mean age, gender distribution, total cell number and subset yield did not differ between patients and healthy donors. A total of about 110,000,000 sorted cells were examined across all samples, and a strong correlation was observed between cell number per subset and RNA yield. In the study, TCRB repertoires of sorted circulating CD4+ T cell subsets from recently diagnosed type 1 diabetes patients were compared with those of matched healthy donors. Naive and central memory subsets were obtained from all 30 or so donors, but regulatory and stem cell-like memory subsets were isolated from only 8 patients and 8 healthy donors.

The CDR3 holds 15 amino acids from the cysteine to the phenylalanine. Only CDR3 DNA is held: 45 bases, read in frame from base 1. Deletion took 2 bases off V and 4 bases off J, with a span of 12 bases between the germline ends. The germline V gene sets CDR1 to MGHRA and CDR2 to YSYEKL. Concerning this clone itself: Its antigen is not yet known. The sample holds no much larger clone one base away, and base qualities are not on file.

Paper-wide results and their limitations: HLA sub-analyses involved small numbers of individuals, so any influence of HLA type on TCRB rearrangement remained unresolved. PCR might favor shorter templates, but patient and control samples were amplified and corrected together, so any skew would affect both groups equally. Naive, central memory and regulatory TCRB repertoires appeared to be more alike among patients than among healthy donors. Because cDNA rather than genomic DNA was sequenced, highly expressing activated cells could have been over-represented, although no difference in activation and CD3 levels was found between groups. At VDJ recombination sites, patients with type 1 diabetes made fewer insertions and deleted more nucleotides, a pattern implying thymic rearrangement abnormalities. In all four CD4+ subsets, TCRB CDR3 length was moderately but significantly shorter in type 1 diabetes patients.

A single peripheral blood draw of about 116 mL on average was collected from each donor into heparinised tubes. Using a panel that included CD45RO, CCR7, CD25, CD127, CD95 and CD27, naive, central memory, regulatory and stem cell-like memory CD4+ T cells were sorted on a BD FACSAria II. A purity above 98% was achieved for all sorted populations. PBMCs were isolated right away by Lymphoprep density gradient centrifugation and were stained directly, without culture. To minimize batch effects, samples were stained and sorted in pairs, one healthy donor with one patient per experiment. The High Capacity cDNA Reverse Transcription Kit was used to reverse transcribe all of the isolated RNA, meaning that expressed TCRB transcripts were what got sequenced. Deep immunoSEQ sequencing was performed on naive, central memory and regulatory T cell samples, with an average of around 3.4 million total reads per sample. Sorted cells were lysed in RLT buffer, and RNA was extracted using DNase-treated RNeasy Micro or Mini kits according to cell number. Each cell subset was processed separately to prevent cross-contamination, with patient and healthy donor samples processed together. Using the immunoSEQ multiplex PCR, TCRB sequences were amplified from cDNA into 87-bp fragments spanning the CDR3 region. Sequencing of the amplicons was done on the Illumina HiSeq platform. Per the original workflow: PCR bias was computationally corrected using synthetic template baselines, reads within Hamming distance 2 were collapsed, and singletons that could not be merged were discarded. Reads were aligned against IMGT to assign V, D and J genes, CDR3 length and insertions or deletions at six rearrangement sites. Clonotype counts were normalized to sorted cell number within each subset before computing true diversity and Gini coefficients with the tcR R package. The overlap coefficient, calculated on TCRB nucleotide sequences, was used to quantify repertoire sharing. Out-of-frame TCRB sequences from naive cells were analyzed as a proxy for the pre-selection repertoire. Entries here come from immuneACCESS through TCRdb and include only in-frame sequences with V and J called. Some clones fail to appear in such tables; in the studies checked, an unresolved V gene covers under half of the shortfall, and the cause of the remainder is unknown. D and trimming were read from the DNA, whereas the V and J calls and clone size are those reported in that table. Present in this sample are under 350,000 clones, around 24% of which were seen just once. The ten largest clones add up to roughly 0.011% of the sample.

The sample was naive CD4+ T cells from blood. Explained via the paper, the cell subset or site label denotes: true naive CD4+ T cells. The receptor was derived from a woman aged 25 to 39 with type 1 diabetes. Rearrangement joined TRBV4-1 to TRBJ1-5; perhaps TRBD1 is the D gene, with 5 bases matching. This receptor has the CDR3 CASSQLDSLNQPQHF. The sequence in DNA is TGCGCCAGCAGCCAACTCGACAGTTTAAATCAGCCCCAGCATTTT.